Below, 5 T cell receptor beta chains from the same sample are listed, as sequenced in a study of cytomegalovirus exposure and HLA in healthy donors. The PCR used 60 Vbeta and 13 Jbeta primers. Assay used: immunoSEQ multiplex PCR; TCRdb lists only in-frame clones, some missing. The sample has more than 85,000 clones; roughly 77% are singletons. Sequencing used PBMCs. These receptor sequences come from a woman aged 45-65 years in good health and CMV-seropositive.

For the CDR3, the DNA is TGTGCCAGCAGCTACCTAACAGGGGAGAAGGACTATGGCTACACCTTC. Protein sequence: CASSYLTGEKDYGYTF. The chain has TRBV7-8 and TRBJ1-2; 7 bases are a match to TRBD1. J gave up 3 bases and V 4 bases, and 11 bases lay outside the gene matches. The CDR3 extends over 16 amino acids. Germline V lookup: CDR1 SGHVS, CDR2 FQNEAQ.

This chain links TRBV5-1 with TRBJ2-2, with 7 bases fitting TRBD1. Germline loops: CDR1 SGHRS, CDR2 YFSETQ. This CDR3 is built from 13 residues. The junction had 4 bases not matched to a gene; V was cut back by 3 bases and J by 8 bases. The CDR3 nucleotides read TGCGCCAGCAGCTCGGGACAGCTGGGGGAGCTGTTTTTT. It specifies CASSSGQLGELFF.

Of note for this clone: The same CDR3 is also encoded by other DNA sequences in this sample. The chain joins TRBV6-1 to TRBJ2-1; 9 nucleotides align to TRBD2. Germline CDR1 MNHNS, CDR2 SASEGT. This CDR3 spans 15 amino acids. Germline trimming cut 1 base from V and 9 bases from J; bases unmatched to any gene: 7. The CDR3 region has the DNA TGTGCCAGCAGTGAAGGGGCGGGGGGGCGATCTGAGCAGTTCTTC. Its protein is CASSEGAGGRSEQFF.

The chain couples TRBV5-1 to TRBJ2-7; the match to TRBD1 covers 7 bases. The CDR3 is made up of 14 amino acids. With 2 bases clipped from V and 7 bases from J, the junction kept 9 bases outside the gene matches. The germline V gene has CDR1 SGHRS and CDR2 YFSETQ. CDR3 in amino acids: CASSFSRDSLEQYF. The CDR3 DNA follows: TGCGCCAGCAGCTTCTCCCGGGACAGTTTAGAGCAGTACTTC.

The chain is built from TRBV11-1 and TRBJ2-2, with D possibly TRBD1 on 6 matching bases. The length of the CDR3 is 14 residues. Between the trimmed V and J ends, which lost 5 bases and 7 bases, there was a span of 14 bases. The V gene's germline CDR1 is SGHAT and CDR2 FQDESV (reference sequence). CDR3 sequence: CASSLYRERGELFF. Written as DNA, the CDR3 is TGTGCCAGCAGCCTCTACAGGGAGCGCGGGGAGCTGTTTTTT.